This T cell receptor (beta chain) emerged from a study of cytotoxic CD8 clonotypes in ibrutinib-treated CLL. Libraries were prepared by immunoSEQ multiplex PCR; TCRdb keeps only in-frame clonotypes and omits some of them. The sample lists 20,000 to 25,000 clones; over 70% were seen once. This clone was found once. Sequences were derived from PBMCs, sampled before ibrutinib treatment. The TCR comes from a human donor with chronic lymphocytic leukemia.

This CDR3 is CASKDRGIDQPQHF. The CDR3 DNA follows: TGTGCCAGCAAGGACAGGGGAATTGATCAGCCCCAGCATTTT. The chain recombines TRBV6-6 with TRBJ1-5; 9 bases are shared with TRBD1. CDR3 length: 14 amino acids. Germline V gives CDR1 MNHNY, CDR2 SVGAGI (reference sequence). V lost 7 bases to trimming and J lost 5 bases; unmatched junction nucleotides: 6.